Below, 25 T cell receptor beta chains from the same sample are listed, as sequenced in a study of OX40 agonist ivuxolimab in advanced cancers. Produced via immunoSEQ multiplex PCR; TCRdb's table is partial and in-frame only. The top ten hold about 30% of the sample, which has 9,500 to 15,000 clones, under 80% seen once. Sequencing used CD4+ or CD8+ T cells sorted from blood, obtained in a trial of the OX40 agonist ivuxolimab. These receptors all stem from an adult with an advanced solid tumor such as melanoma, head and neck, liver or kidney cancer.

The chain joins TRBV7-3 to TRBJ2-1; 10 bases are shared with TRBD2. Germline V gene data show CDR1 as SGHTA and CDR2 as FQGTGA. V lost 0 bases to trimming and J lost 2 bases; unmatched junction nucleotides: 4. The CDR3 is 17 residues long. This CDR3 reads CASSLTWGLAPYNEQFF. The CDR3 region has the DNA TGTGCCAGCAGCTTAACGTGGGGACTAGCGCCCTACAATGAGCAGTTCTTC.

The V call is TRBV28, the J call TRBJ1-1, with D tentatively TRBD1 (5 bases). Trimming removed 3 bases at V and 4 bases at J, with 18 bases between. The length of the CDR3 is 16 residues. Germline V gene lookup returns CDR1 MDHEN and CDR2 SYDVKM. The CDR3 DNA reads TGTGCCAGCAGTTTTTACGTGGTGGGGGGAGGCACTGAAGCTTTCTTT. Encoded protein: CASSFYVVGGGTEAFF.

V and J are TRBV27 and TRBJ2-5, with 7 bases matching TRBD2. V was clipped by 8 bases and J by 1 base; unmatched bases: 1. Per germline, CDR1 MNHEY and CDR2 SMNVEV (reference sequence). The CDR3 contains 12 residues. CDR3 amino acids: CASGRAQETQYF. The CDR3 bases are TGTGCCAGCGGGAGGGCCCAAGAGACCCAGTACTTC.

The chain has TRBV27 and TRBJ2-3; TRBD2 aligns across 8 bases. This CDR3 spans 13 amino acids. Germline values: CDR1 MNHEY, CDR2 SMNVEV (reference sequence). The V and J ends lost 6 bases and 4 bases, in that order; junction bases with no gene match: 3. DNA of the CDR3: TGTGCCAGCAGCGGGGGGGGCGCAGATACGCAGTATTTT. Protein sequence: CASSGGGADTQYF.

The J gene is TRBJ2-3, the V gene TRBV5-4, with no clear D. V gave up 1 base and J gave up 2 bases, with 11 bases separating them. Per germline, CDR1 SGHNT and CDR2 YYREEE (reference sequence). The CDR3 is 15 amino acids. The CDR3 nucleotides read TGTGCCAGCAGCTTGAGGATCGTCGACACAGATACGCAGTATTTT. Protein: CASSLRIVDTDTQYF.

This chain uses TRBV7-8 with TRBJ2-1; 8 bases fit TRBD1. CDR3 size: 15 residues. CDR1 and CDR2 from the germline V gene are SGHVS and FQNEAQ. The junction had 8 bases not matched to a gene; V was cut back by 5 bases and J by 5 bases. This CDR3 is CASSTAGGRDNEQFF. As DNA, the CDR3 is TGTGCCAGCAGCACTGCAGGGGGCAGGGACAATGAGCAGTTCTTC.

The V call is TRBV25-1, the J call TRBJ2-2; no clear D gene. CDR3 length equals 12 residues. Trimming stripped 2 bases from V and 8 bases from J, with 6 bases between. Looked up from germline, CDR1 is MGHDK and CDR2 is SYGVNS. This CDR3 reads CASSERWGELFF. Written as DNA, the CDR3 is TGTGCCAGCAGTGAAAGATGGGGGGAGCTGTTTTTT.

The chain employs TRBV7-1 and TRBJ1-1; 9 bases are shared with TRBD1. TRBV7-1 carries the ORF label, with uncertain function. The CDR3 length is 17 residues. J gave up 2 bases and V 6 bases, and 13 bases lay outside the gene matches. CDR3 coding DNA: TGTGCCAGCAGGCCAACCGGGACAGGGTGGAGTAACACTGAAGCTTTCTTT. It specifies CASRPTGTGWSNTEAFF.

The J gene is TRBJ1-1, the V gene TRBV7-3; no reliable D call. CDR1 is SGHTA and CDR2 is FQGTGA in the germline V gene. V lost 1 base to trimming and J lost 8 bases, with 14 bases between them. CDR3 length equals 14 residues. The CDR3: CASSLNPSTQEAFF. As DNA, the CDR3 is TGTGCCAGCAGCTTAAACCCCTCAACCCAGGAAGCTTTCTTT.

Concerning this clone itself: The CDR3 ends on some other residue instead of the conserved phenylalanine or tryptophan, so this is likely a read error. The CDR3 loop reads CASSLTSGATYEQYL. The CDR3 DNA follows: TGTGCCAGCAGCTTAACTAGCGGGGCCACCTACGAGCAGTACCTC. The chain combines TRBV5-4 with TRBJ2-7; 10 bases match TRBD2. CDR3 length equals 15 residues. Looked up from germline, CDR1 is SGHNT and CDR2 is YYREEE (reference sequence). V shed 2 bases, J shed 2 bases, and the junction held 4 bases outside the gene matches.

The chain recombines TRBV11-3 with TRBJ2-7, with TRBD1 matching over 9 bases. The V segment lost 5 bases and the J segment 5 bases; nucleotides outside the gene matches: 4. CDR1 SGHNT and CDR2 YENEEA come from the germline V gene. CDR3 length equals 13 residues. The CDR3, as DNA: TGTGCCAGCAGCAACAGGGGGCCCCACGAGCAGTACTTC. Translated: CASSNRGPHEQYF. Based on the CDR3 plus reference TRBV11-3 and TRBJ2-7, the full variable domain is EAGVVQSPRYKIIEKKQPVAFWCNPISGHNTLYWYLQNLGQGPELLIRYENEEAVDDSQLPKDRFSAERLKGVDSTLKIQPAELGDSAVYLCASSNRGPHEQYFGPGTRLTVT.

This clone was picked up a small number of times. The gene calls are TRBV4-1 and TRBJ2-3; 10 positions match TRBD2. Germline V gene lookup returns CDR1 MGHRA and CDR2 YSYEKL. The CDR3 consists of 16 residues. V shed 4 bases, J shed 1 base, and the junction held 5 bases outside the gene matches. CDR3: CASSREAGGGTDTQYF. CDR3 nucleotide sequence: TGCGCCAGCAGCCGAGAAGCGGGGGGGGGCACAGATACGCAGTATTTT.

Only a few counts were recorded for this clone. The V and J genes are TRBV28 and TRBJ2-2, with 9 nucleotides matching TRBD2. Trimming cost V 1 base and J 7 bases; bases outside gene matches: 7. The germline gives CDR1 MDHEN, CDR2 SYDVKM. The CDR3 runs to 16 residues. CDR3 DNA sequence: TGTGCCAGCAGTTTATTAGCGGGAGATGAAGGCGGGGAGCTGTTTTTT. Its translation: CASSLLAGDEGGELFF.

This clone was found a few times. The V and J genes are TRBV11-2 and TRBJ2-2, with D tentatively TRBD2 (6 bases). Per germline, CDR1 SGHAT and CDR2 FQNNGV. This CDR3 is built from 15 residues. V was clipped by 1 base and J by 4 bases, with 10 bases between them. In nucleotides, the CDR3 is TGTGCCAGCAGCTTAGGTCTAGCGTCCACCGGGGAGCTGTTTTTT. This translates into CASSLGLASTGELFF.

This clone has more than one count but fewer than ten. The genes are TRBV28 and TRBJ2-7; D is unresolved. Germline V gives CDR1 MDHEN, CDR2 SYDVKM. This CDR3 comprises 11 residues. The germline V and J ends were trimmed by 5 bases and 7 bases, with 9 bases remaining between them. CDR3 bases: TGTGCCAGCAGTCCTTTCGGGGAGCAGTACTTC. Its protein product is CASSPFGEQYF.

CDR3 region: CASSLAGPPHNVPQHF. The CDR3 DNA sequence: TGTGCCAGCAGTTTAGCGGGACCACCACACAATGTGCCCCAGCATTTT. The chain is built from TRBV27 and TRBJ1-5; possibly TRBD1 for D (5 bases). V lost 2 bases and J 9 bases, leaving 20 bases between the germline ends. Germline CDR1 reads MNHEY; CDR2 reads SMNVEV (reference sequence). CDR3 length: 16 amino acids.

This clone was counted a few times. The CDR3 loop is CASSSAEGVYGYTF. CDR3 coding DNA: TGTGCCAGCAGCTCCGCAGAAGGGGTCTATGGCTACACCTTC. The chain couples TRBV7-3 to TRBJ1-2; D possibly corresponds to TRBD1 (5 bases). The CDR3 totals 14 residues. Trimming pared 4 bases from V and 4 bases from J, leaving 13 bases between. The germline CDR1 and CDR2 sequences are SGHTA and FQGTGA.

The chain recombines TRBV6-5 with TRBJ1-5; D might be TRBD1 (6 bases). This CDR3 is 14 amino acids long. V was clipped by 2 bases and J by 2 bases, with 7 bases between them. In germline, CDR1 is MNHEY, CDR2 SVGAGI. The CDR3 nucleotides are TGTGCCAGCAGTTACAGGACAGGCAATCAGCCCCAGCATTTT. Translated, it gives CASSYRTGNQPQHF.

This chain's CDR3 is CATSRAGTSGPQIYNEQFF. The CDR3 DNA reads as TGTGCCACCAGCAGGGCCGGGACTAGCGGGCCCCAAATCTACAATGAGCAGTTCTTC. The gene calls are TRBV15 and TRBJ2-1; 12 bases line up with TRBD2. The J segment lost 3 bases and the V segment lost 3 bases, leaving 12 bases of the junction unmatched. The CDR3 sequence is 19 residues long. CDR1 LNHNV and CDR2 YYDKDF come from the germline V gene (reference sequence). Full variable domain (outside the CDR3, taken from reference TRBV15 and TRBJ2-1): DAMVIQNPRYQVTQFGKPVTLSCSQTLNHNVMYWYQQKSSQAPKLLFHYYDKDFNNEADTPDNFQSRRPNTSFCFLDIRSPGLGDTAMYLCATSRAGTSGPQIYNEQFFGPGTRLTVL.

J is TRBJ2-3 and V is TRBV2; 8 bases agree with TRBD1. The CDR3 runs 14 residues. Germline loops: CDR1 SNHLY, CDR2 FYNNEI. Trimming at V came to 4 bases and at J to 2 bases, leaving 2 bases not matched to a gene. The DNA of the CDR3 is TGTGCCAGCAGTGGACAGGGGAACACAGATACGCAGTATTTT. This translates into CASSGQGNTDTQYF.

The genes are TRBV29-1 and TRBJ1-4; D gene ambiguous. From germline, CDR1 is SQVTM and CDR2 ANQGSEA. V lost 4 bases and J 8 bases, leaving 20 bases between the germline ends. CDR3 length: 15 amino acids. CDR3 nucleotide sequence: TGCAGCGTTGTGGCGGGATCGGGGTTCCGGGAAAAACTGTTTTTT. Translating gives CSVVAGSGFREKLFF.

The chain uses TRBV9 and TRBJ2-2, with TRBD2 as a possible D gene (5 bases). With 8 bases removed from V and 6 bases from J, the gap between germline ends came to 11 bases. CDR3 length equals 12 residues. CDR1 is SGDLS and CDR2 is YYNGEE in the germline V gene. CDR3 sequence: CASKAGAGELFF. For the CDR3, the DNA is TGTGCCAGTAAGGCGGGCGCCGGGGAGCTGTTTTTT.

The V gene is TRBV5-8, the J gene TRBJ2-1; no reliable D call. The CDR3 contains 18 residues. Trimming removed 3 bases at V and 0 bases at J, with 19 bases between. Germline V lookup: CDR1 SGHTS, CDR2 YDEGEE. The CDR3 sequence is CASSSDAPGSSSYNEQFF. DNA for the CDR3: TGTGCCAGCAGCTCGGACGCGCCGGGTTCTAGCTCCTACAATGAGCAGTTCTTC.

This chain connects TRBV5-5 to TRBJ2-6; D is unclear. V gave up 2 bases and J gave up 0 bases, with 15 bases separating them. This CDR3 region has 18 residues. CDR1 and CDR2 from the germline V gene are SGHKS and YYEKEE (reference sequence). The CDR3 bases are TGTGCCAGCAGCTTTCTCGGCTTAGACCTCTCTGGGGCCAACGTCCTGACTTTC. It is translated as CASSFLGLDLSGANVLTF.

This chain joins TRBV7-2 and TRBJ2-7; tentatively, D is TRBD2 (6 bases). V was trimmed by 5 bases and J by 0 bases, leaving 14 bases between them. Germline V gene data show CDR1 as SGHTA and CDR2 as FQGNSA. The CDR3 is 15 amino acids. Written as DNA, the CDR3 is TGTGCCAGCAGCCCCCCTAGCGTAAGCTCCTACGAGCAGTACTTC. As protein: CASSPPSVSSYEQYF.